Below, 28 T cell receptor beta chains from the same sample are listed, as sequenced in a study of control samples from healthy donors and cancer patients. Assay used: immunoSEQ multiplex PCR; TCRdb lists only in-frame clones, some missing. The sample yields some 150,000 clones, just over 95% seen once. Material for sequencing was blood. The receptors were sampled from a woman in her 30s in good health.

The DNA for the CDR3 is TGTGCCAGCTCGCGGGACAGGGGTTCTGGGGCCAACGTCCTGACTTTC. It yields the protein CASSRDRGSGANVLTF. The chain joins TRBV18 to TRBJ2-6; 10 nucleotides align to TRBD1. V was pared by 6 bases and J by 1 base, with 3 bases of the junction left unmatched. Germline assignment: CDR1 KGHSH and CDR2 LQKENI. The CDR3 runs 16 residues.

The sample holds one count of this clone. The same CDR3 also results from other DNA sequences found in this sample. The V and J genes are TRBV12-3 or TRBV12-4 and TRBJ1-1; a possible D gene is TRBD1 (5 bases). Trimming cost V 3 bases and J 4 bases, with 6 bases left between them. This CDR3 spans 12 amino acids. For the CDR3, the DNA is TGTGCCAGCAGTTTCGGGGGCACTGAAGCTTTCTTT. Protein: CASSFGGTEAFF.

The gene calls are TRBV28 and TRBJ1-2; D remains ambiguous. With 3 bases removed from V and 5 bases from J, the gap between germline ends came to 10 bases. Germline CDR1 MDHEN, CDR2 SYDVKM. The CDR3 is 13 residues long. The CDR3 DNA sequence: TGTGCCAGCAGTTTTACCAGGCTTTATGGCTACACCTTC. This gives the protein CASSFTRLYGYTF.

The DNA for the CDR3 is TGTGCCAGCAGCTTGCGAGGATCCTACACTGAAGCTTTCTTT. The encoded protein is CASSLRGSYTEAFF. The genes are TRBV5-4 and TRBJ1-1; D call uncertain. Germline loops: CDR1 SGHNT, CDR2 YYREEE (reference sequence). V was clipped by 1 base and J by 3 bases, with 10 bases between them. The CDR3 sequence is 14 residues long.

Points on this clone: The sample carries other DNA sequences with the same CDR3. V and J are TRBV6-5 and TRBJ2-7; TRBD1 aligns across 12 bases. There are 15 residues in the CDR3. CDR1 and CDR2 (germline): MNHEY, SVGAGI. With V trimmed by 6 bases and J by 6 bases, 9 bases remained unmatched. The CDR3 coding sequence is TGTGCCAGCAGCCTCGGGACAGGGGGCTATAGCGAGCAGTACTTC. This codes for CASSLGTGGYSEQYF.

This clone was found once. The chain joins TRBV9 to TRBJ2-7, with 8 bases identical to TRBD2. CDR1 SGDLS and CDR2 YYNGEE come from the germline V gene. The CDR3 is made up of 15 amino acids. The J segment lost 2 bases and the V segment lost 2 bases, leaving 6 bases of the junction unmatched. The CDR3 DNA reads as TGTGCCAGCAGCGTCTCAGCGGGAGCCCCCTACGAGCAGTACTTC. This codes for CASSVSAGAPYEQYF.

The V call is TRBV7-2, the J call TRBJ1-5; 9 nucleotides align to TRBD1. V was clipped by 5 bases and J by 7 bases; unmatched bases: 9. Germline V gives CDR1 SGHTA, CDR2 FQGNSA. The CDR3 totals 15 residues. DNA of the CDR3: TGTGCCAGCAGCGCACAGGGGGCTACTAGCCAGCCCCAGCATTTT. It codes for CASSAQGATSQPQHF. Filled out from reference TRBV7-2 and TRBJ1-5, the complete variable domain reads GAGVSQSPSNKVTEKGKDVELRCDPISGHTALYWYRQSLGQGLEFLIYFQGNSAPDKSGLPSDRFSAERTGGSVSTLTIQRTQQEDSAVYLCASSAQGATSQPQHFGDGTRLSIL.

CDR3 protein: CASSKGLANTGELFF. The CDR3 coding sequence is TGTGCCAGCAGTAAGGGACTCGCGAACACCGGGGAGCTGTTTTTT. The V and J genes are TRBV27 and TRBJ2-2, with a weak D call TRBD2 (6 bases). The CDR3 loop spans 15 amino acids. Per germline, CDR1 MNHEY and CDR2 SMNVEV (reference sequence). V lost 5 bases and J 0 bases, leaving 10 bases between the germline ends.

As concerns this clone: Other DNA variants within this sample encode the same CDR3. J is TRBJ1-1 and V is TRBV5-4; 9 positions agree with TRBD1. The CDR3 is 14 amino acids. Germline trimming cut 2 bases from V and 4 bases from J; bases unmatched to any gene: 3. Germline V CDR1 and CDR2: SGHNT, YYREEE (reference sequence). The CDR3 coding sequence is TGTGCCAGCAGCTTACAGGGGGCGGGCACTGAAGCTTTCTTT. Residues: CASSLQGAGTEAFF.

The chain employs TRBV25-1 and TRBJ1-4; TRBD1 matches 9 bases. Germline lookup yields CDR1 MGHDK and CDR2 SYGVNS. There are 14 residues in the CDR3. V was pared by 4 bases and J by 8 bases, with 5 bases of the junction left unmatched. The DNA of the CDR3 is TGTGCCAGCAGTGGAAACGGACAGGGGGAAAAACTGTTTTTT. It specifies CASSGNGQGEKLFF.

The chain is built from TRBV5-1 and TRBJ1-1; D is possibly TRBD1 (6 bases). Germline V lookup: CDR1 SGHRS, CDR2 YFSETQ. The CDR3 runs to 13 residues. Trimming took off 0 bases at V and 7 bases at J, with 10 bases between the two ends. CDR3 loop: CASSLVAGVEAFF. Written as DNA, the CDR3 is TGCGCCAGCAGCTTGGTGGCAGGGGTTGAAGCTTTCTTT.

The chain links TRBV12-5 to TRBJ2-3; D is unresolved. Germline V gives CDR1 LGHNT, CDR2 FRNRAP. The CDR3 totals 14 residues. Trimming removed 5 bases at V and 0 bases at J, with 9 bases between. Written as DNA, the CDR3 is TGTGCTAGTGGTCCCGACGGCAGCACAGATACGCAGTATTTT. Amino acids: CASGPDGSTDTQYF.

This clone appeared a few times. This rearrangement joins TRBV19 to TRBJ2-3; TRBD2 aligns across 11 bases. From germline, CDR1 is LNHDA and CDR2 SQIVND (reference sequence). There are 16 residues in the CDR3. Germline trimming cut 5 bases from V and 3 bases from J; bases unmatched to any gene: 7. CDR3 nucleotide sequence: TGTGCCAGTAGTGCAAGACTAGCGGGGAATACAGATACGCAGTATTTT. This encodes CASSARLAGNTDTQYF.

The chain uses TRBV1 and TRBJ2-3; no check of the table's D call, TRBD2, against the DNA was made. TRBV1 has pseudogene status. The CDR3 extends over 10 amino acids. In nucleotides, the CDR3 is TGCACCAGCCGAGCGGATACGCAGTATTTT. Amino acid sequence: CTSRADTQYF.

The V call is TRBV27, the J call TRBJ1-1; tentatively, D is TRBD1 (5 bases). The V gene's germline CDR1 is MNHEY and CDR2 SMNVEV (reference sequence). This CDR3 comprises 15 residues. Trimming removed 2 bases at V and 1 base at J, with 11 bases between. CDR3 bases: TGTGCCAGCAGTTTACGGGGGAGACCGAACACTGAAGCTTTCTTT. It yields the protein CASSLRGRPNTEAFF.

The genes are TRBV7-9 and TRBJ2-1; possible D gene TRBD2, 5 bases. The CDR3 loop spans 15 amino acids. The V gene's germline CDR1 is SEHNR and CDR2 FQNEAQ (reference sequence). V shed 5 bases and J shed 0 bases, with 11 bases lying between them. CDR3 sequence (DNA): TGTGCCAGCAGCCCAACTAGGCTCTCCTACAATGAGCAGTTCTTC. Its translation is CASSPTRLSYNEQFF.

The rearrangement joins TRBV2 to TRBJ2-2, with D uncertain. The V gene's germline CDR1 is SNHLY and CDR2 FYNNEI. V was trimmed by 10 bases and J by 3 bases, leaving 15 bases between them. CDR3 size: 14 residues. CDR3 region: CAIVFWGHTGELFF. CDR3 in DNA: TGTGCCATCGTATTCTGGGGTCACACCGGGGAGCTGTTTTTT.

The chain joins TRBV5-1 to TRBJ2-7; TRBD2 might be the D (5 bases). Germline CDR1 and CDR2: SGHRS and YFSETQ. V gave up 0 bases and J gave up 7 bases, with 20 bases separating them. The CDR3 runs to 16 residues. The CDR3 DNA follows: TGCGCCAGCAGCTTGGCTGGGGAGAGGGTCTCTAGGGAGCAGTACTTC. It codes for CASSLAGERVSREQYF.

V is TRBV28 and J is TRBJ1-2, with a tentative D call TRBD1 (5 bases). Germline lookup yields CDR1 MDHEN and CDR2 SYDVKM. There are 15 residues in the CDR3. V dropped 8 bases and J dropped 11 bases, with 27 bases sitting between them. CDR3 nucleotide sequence: TGTGCCAGCCATTCGGGGGTACAGGCCCGTCGCGGGTACACCTTC. Translated: CASHSGVQARRGYTF.

In nucleotides, the CDR3 is TGCGCCAGCAGCCCCATTCTGAACACCGGGGAGCTGTTTTTT. Encoded protein: CASSPILNTGELFF. The chain joins TRBV5-1 to TRBJ2-2; D remains ambiguous. The ends were cut back, 4 bases at V and 1 base at J, with 8 bases in the middle. In germline, CDR1 is SGHRS, CDR2 YFSETQ. This CDR3 has 14 amino acids.

The rearrangement joins TRBV28 to TRBJ2-1; 8 positions agree with TRBD1. Germline V gene data show CDR1 as MDHEN and CDR2 as SYDVKM. Losses at the gene ends were 6 bases for V and 0 bases for J; bases not matched to a gene: 4. This CDR3 has 15 residues. Here the CDR3 DNA reads TGTGCCAGCAGCGTCACAGGGGGCTCCTACAATGAGCAGTTCTTC. This codes for CASSVTGGSYNEQFF.

J is TRBJ1-1 and V is TRBV18, with 8 bases that match TRBD1. CDR1 KGHSH and CDR2 LQKENI come from the germline V gene. Germline trimming cut 3 bases from V and 3 bases from J; bases unmatched to any gene: 3. CDR3 length: 14 amino acids. The CDR3 DNA is TGTGCCAGCTCACCGATGACAGGGGACACTGAAGCTTTCTTT. As protein: CASSPMTGDTEAFF. Full variable domain (outside the CDR3, taken from reference TRBV18 and TRBJ1-1): NAGVMQNPRHLVRRRGQEARLRCSPMKGHSHVYWYRQLPEEGLKFMVYLQKENIIDESGMPKERFSAEFPKEGPSILRIQQVVRGDSAAYFCASSPMTGDTEAFFGQGTRLTVV.

The J gene is TRBJ1-1, the V gene TRBV27, with 8 bases lining up with TRBD1. The junction had 5 bases not matched to a gene; V was cut back by 6 bases and J by 8 bases. This CDR3 comprises 12 residues. The germline V gene has CDR1 MNHEY and CDR2 SMNVEV (reference sequence). In nucleotides, the CDR3 is TGTGCCAGCAGCATTACAGGGGGGGAAGCTTTCTTT. It is translated as CASSITGGEAFF.

CDR3 nucleotide sequence: TGTGCCGGCTCGGACAGGGGGTTGGAGACCCAGTACTTC. Protein sequence: CAGSDRGLETQYF. The chain combines TRBV11-2 with TRBJ2-5, with 10 bases that match TRBD1. This CDR3 spans 13 amino acids. Trimming removed 11 bases from V and 5 bases from J; junction bases left unmatched: 8. Germline V CDR1 and CDR2: SGHAT, FQNNGV.

V usage is TRBV28 and J usage is TRBJ2-4; tentatively, D is TRBD1 or TRBD2 (5 bases each). Germline-derived CDR1 and CDR2 are MDHEN and SYDVKM. The ends were cut back, 2 bases at V and 6 bases at J, with 11 bases in the middle. The CDR3 consists of 14 residues. The CDR3 region is CASSLVGTSNIQYF. CDR3 DNA sequence: TGTGCCAGCAGTTTAGTAGGGACCTCAAACATTCAGTACTTC.

The chain carries TRBV18 and TRBJ1-1, with D perhaps TRBD1 (5 bases). This CDR3 is built from 14 residues. V lost 3 bases and J 7 bases, leaving 15 bases between the germline ends. Germline V lookup: CDR1 KGHSH, CDR2 LQKENI. CDR3 in amino acids: CASSPAQGAGEAFF. DNA for the CDR3: TGTGCCAGCTCACCTGCCCAGGGCGCGGGTGAAGCTTTCTTT.

The chain joins TRBV11-2 to TRBJ2-1; tentatively, D is TRBD2 (7 bases). The CDR3 has 13 residues. Trimming took off 3 bases at V and 10 bases at J, with 13 bases between the two ends. The germline CDR1 and CDR2 sequences are SGHAT and FQNNGV. CDR3 sequence (DNA): TGTGCCAGCAGCTTTGGGGGGGCTAGGGAGCAGTTCTTC. Its translation: CASSFGGAREQFF. Based on the CDR3 plus reference TRBV11-2 and TRBJ2-1, the full variable domain is EAGVAQSPRYKIIEKRQSVAFWCNPISGHATLYWYQQILGQGPKLLIQFQNNGVVDDSQLPKDRFSAERLKGVDSTLKIQPAKLEDSAVYLCASSFGGAREQFFGPGTRLTVL.

In this sample, this clone turned up once. The chain is built from TRBV6-5 and TRBJ2-1, with TRBD2 as a possible D gene (5 bases). This CDR3 region has 15 residues. Germline V gene sequence: CDR1 MNHEY, CDR2 SVGAGI. Trimming removed 8 bases at V and 0 bases at J, with 14 bases between. CDR3 residues: CASEAVRRSYNEQFF. The CDR3 coding sequence is TGTGCCAGCGAAGCGGTTAGGCGCTCCTACAATGAGCAGTTCTTC.